Presented here are 29 T cell receptor beta chains from one specimen sequenced in a study of T-cell memory formation after mild COVID-19. Via MiXCR, TCRdb re-called the 5' RACE reads, giving one row per CDR3 protein. The data contain hundreds of thousands of distinct CDR3 sequences, approximately 21% of them singletons. Sequencing input: PBMCs or a T cell subset sorted from them (not recorded which). The receptors stem from an adult woman who had mild COVID-19 (a few samples of this study predate the infection). Cell type and time point are not known.

The chain is built from TRBV12-3 or TRBV12-4 and TRBJ2-1; the match to TRBD2 covers 10 bases. This CDR3 is built from 15 residues. The ends lost 6 bases at V and 5 bases at J; junction bases unmatched: 7. The CDR3 DNA sequence: TGTGCCAGCAGAACCCTAGCGGGAGATCACAATGAGCAGTTCTTC. Protein: CASRTLAGDHNEQFF.

This chain connects TRBV5-1 to TRBJ2-5, with 9 bases that match TRBD2. The germline V gene encodes CDR1 SGHRS and CDR2 YFSETQ. This CDR3 contains 17 residues. Losses at the gene ends were 0 bases for V and 4 bases for J; bases not matched to a gene: 10. The CDR3 sequence is CASSLAVAGGPGETQYF. The CDR3 DNA is TGCGCCAGCAGCTTGGCCGTGGCGGGAGGGCCTGGAGAGACCCAGTACTTC.

The V gene is TRBV24-1, the J gene TRBJ2-1; 10 nucleotides agree with TRBD1. With V trimmed by 4 bases and J by 4 bases, 3 bases remained unmatched. The germline CDR1 and CDR2 sequences are KGHDR and SFDVKD. The CDR3 is made up of 15 amino acids. The CDR3 region is CATSEGQGIYNEQFF. The CDR3 DNA is TGTGCCACCAGTGAGGGACAGGGGATTTACAATGAGCAGTTCTTC.

The chain uses TRBV12-3 or TRBV12-4 and TRBJ1-2; D unresolved. This CDR3 is built from 11 residues. V lost 5 bases, J lost 6 bases, and 7 bases lay in between. CDR3 bases: TGTGCCAGCAGTACTCTCGATGGCTACACCTTC. Amino acid sequence: CASSTLDGYTF.

This clonotype was recorded once. J is TRBJ2-1 and V is TRBV4-1; weak D call: TRBD1 (6 bases). The CDR3 extends over 15 amino acids. V was cut by 0 bases and J by 3 bases, with 9 bases left in between. CDR1 and CDR2 from the germline V gene are MGHRA and YSYEKL. CDR3 in amino acids: CASSQEGTNYNEQFF. CDR3 nucleotide sequence: TGCGCCAGCAGCCAAGAAGGGACAAACTACAATGAGCAGTTCTTC.

This clonotype occurred a few times. The genes are TRBV6-1 and TRBJ1-6; TRBD1 aligns across 10 bases. The V gene end was trimmed by 6 bases and the J gene end by 7 bases; junction bases not matched to a gene: 6. The CDR3 is 15 amino acids. Germline V CDR1 and CDR2: MNHNS, SASEGT. The CDR3 spells CASRGTGAYNSPLHF. The DNA for the CDR3 is TGTGCCAGCAGGGGGACAGGGGCTTACAATTCACCCCTCCACTTT.

This clonotype was detected a few times. The chain combines TRBV5-6 with TRBJ2-7; D is perhaps TRBD2 (6 bases). This CDR3 region has 14 residues. Germline CDR1 and CDR2: SGHDT and YYEEEE. The V end was cut by 3 bases, the J end by 2 bases, with 12 bases between. CDR3 bases: TGTGCCAGCAGCTGGGGGGACGGAGCCTACGAGCAGTACTTC. This gives the protein CASSWGDGAYEQYF.

This clonotype came up a few times. The V gene is TRBV6-2 or TRBV6-3, the J gene TRBJ2-1; D is possibly TRBD2 (5 bases). The CDR3 contains 15 residues. Trimming removed 6 bases from V and 0 bases from J, with 12 bases in between. CDR1 and CDR2 from the germline V gene are MNHEY and SVGEGT. In DNA, the CDR3 is TGTGCCAGCAGAGACGGGGTAAGCTCCTACAATGAGCAGTTCTTC. Protein sequence: CASRDGVSSYNEQFF.

The chain couples TRBV15 to TRBJ1-1; 7 nucleotides line up with TRBD1. The CDR3 length is 15 residues. In germline, CDR1 is LNHNV, CDR2 YYDKDF (reference sequence). V trimming: 5 bases; J trimming: 3 bases; junction bases outside the gene matches: 9. Here the CDR3 reads CATSVRQGADTEAFF. The CDR3 DNA sequence: TGTGCCACCAGCGTCCGACAGGGAGCGGACACTGAAGCTTTCTTT.

This clonotype came up a few times. V gene TRBV20-1 combines with J gene TRBJ2-5; 8 nucleotides align to TRBD2. In germline, CDR1 is DFQATT, CDR2 SNEGSKA (reference sequence). The CDR3 is 13 residues long. V gave up 3 bases and J gave up 4 bases; unmatched junction bases: 4. This CDR3 reads CSARGLDVETQYF. CDR3 coding DNA: TGCAGTGCTAGGGGACTAGACGTAGAGACCCAGTACTTC.

The chain has TRBV30 and TRBJ2-7; possibly TRBD1 or TRBD2 for D (6 bases each). V lost 0 bases and J lost 2, with 11 bases in between. The CDR3 has 14 amino acids. Germline CDR1 is GTSNPN and CDR2 is SVGIG (reference sequence). CDR3 sequence: CAWSVGGFTYEQYF. CDR3 in DNA: TGTGCCTGGAGTGTAGGGGGGTTCACCTACGAGCAGTACTTC. Variable domain in full (rest from reference TRBV30 and TRBJ2-7): SQTIHQWPATLVQPVGSPLSLECTVEGTSNPNLYWYRQAAGRGLQLLFYSVGIGQISSEVPQNLSASRPQDRQFILSSKKLLLSDSGFYLCAWSVGGFTYEQYFGPGTRLTVT.

This clonotype was observed a handful of times. The chain employs TRBV19 and TRBJ1-3; D is uncertain. The CDR3 runs to 16 residues. V shed 3 bases and J shed 4 bases, with 16 bases lying between them. Germline V gives CDR1 LNHDA, CDR2 SQIVND (reference sequence). CDR3 region: CASSIVRTSRGNTIYF. The DNA for the CDR3 is TGTGCCAGTAGTATCGTTAGGACCTCGAGAGGAAACACCATATATTTT.

The V and J genes are TRBV12-3 or TRBV12-4 and TRBJ2-1; either TRBD1 or TRBD2 may supply D (7 bases each). The V end was cut by 5 bases, the J end by 10 bases, with 15 bases between. The CDR3 has 13 residues. The CDR3 protein is CASSPQGGGEQFF. The DNA for the CDR3 is TGTGCCAGCAGTCCCCAGGGGGGAGGGGAGCAGTTCTTC.

This chain joins TRBV5-1 and TRBJ2-5, with 7 positions matching TRBD2. Trimming removed 1 base from V and 2 bases from J; junction bases left unmatched: 8. CDR3 length: 16 residues. Per germline, CDR1 SGHRS and CDR2 YFSETQ. CDR3 coding DNA: TGCGCCAGCAGCTTGCGGAGCGGGACTACTCAAGAGACCCAGTACTTC. Encoded protein: CASSLRSGTTQETQYF.

This chain connects TRBV4-3 to TRBJ2-1, with 16 bases that match TRBD2. Germline V lookup: CDR1 LGHNA, CDR2 YSLEER. The V gene end was trimmed by 1 base and the J gene end by 7 bases; junction bases not matched to a gene: 7. The CDR3 has 18 amino acids. The DNA for the CDR3 is TGCGCCAGCAGCCAAGTCCCGGGACTAGCGGGAGGGCCGAATGAGCAGTTCTTC. Its translation: CASSQVPGLAGGPNEQFF.

The chain uses TRBV7-9 and TRBJ1-1; possibly TRBD1 for D (5 bases). Germline V gene sequence: CDR1 SEHNR, CDR2 FQNEAQ (reference sequence). Trimming pared 4 bases from V and 0 bases from J, leaving 15 bases between. This CDR3 is 16 amino acids long. The CDR3 reads CASSWGDGGVNTEAFF. CDR3 DNA sequence: TGTGCCAGCAGCTGGGGGGACGGTGGAGTGAACACTGAAGCTTTCTTT.

The chain carries TRBV20-1 and TRBJ1-5; D not certain. Germline V gene sequence: CDR1 DFQATT, CDR2 SNEGSKA (reference sequence). The V end was cut by 0 bases, the J end by 4 bases, with 13 bases between. The CDR3 totals 15 residues. For the CDR3, the DNA is TGCAGTGCTAGAGATTCGGGGTCTTCTAATCAGCCCCAGCATTTT. Residues: CSARDSGSSNQPQHF.

The chain couples TRBV5-1 to TRBJ1-2; D remains ambiguous. Trimming took off 0 bases at V and 1 base at J, with 7 bases between the two ends. This CDR3 spans 14 amino acids. Germline loops: CDR1 SGHRS, CDR2 YFSETQ. DNA of the CDR3: TGCGCCAGCAGCTTGGATGGGTTTAACTATGGCTACACCTTC. Translation: CASSLDGFNYGYTF.

This clonotype came up a few times. V gene TRBV6-1 combines with J gene TRBJ2-7; 10 nucleotides agree with TRBD2. The CDR3 covers 16 residues. Germline CDR1 and CDR2: MNHNS and SASEGT. After removal of 0 bases from V and 8 bases from J, the junction contained 10 bases not matched to a gene. The CDR3 reads CASSEAIRASGGKQYF. CDR3 nucleotides: TGTGCCAGCAGTGAAGCCATACGGGCTAGCGGGGGCAAGCAGTACTTC.

This chain connects TRBV5-5 to TRBJ2-4, with TRBD2 as a possible D gene (6 bases). This CDR3 is built from 16 residues. Germline lookup yields CDR1 SGHKS and CDR2 YYEKEE (reference sequence). Trimming took 3 bases from V and 9 from J, leaving 22 bases between them. Here the CDR3 DNA reads TGTGCCAGCAGCTCCGTTGTGGAGGGAAGCCTCCTCATTCAGTACTTC. It yields the protein CASSSVVEGSLLIQYF.

This clonotype has only a few counts. This chain connects TRBV15 to TRBJ1-5, with TRBD1 matching over 8 bases. CDR1 and CDR2 from the germline V gene are LNHNV and YYDKDF (reference sequence). The CDR3 consists of 16 residues. V gave up 1 base and J gave up 2 bases; unmatched junction bases: 4. The CDR3 DNA reads as TGTGCCACCAGCAGAGGTGGGGACAGGCGCAATCAGCCCCAGCATTTT. As protein: CATSRGGDRRNQPQHF.

The V and J genes are TRBV24-1 and TRBJ2-1; D ambiguous. V lost 3 bases to trimming and J lost 4 bases, with 12 bases between them. Per the germline V gene, CDR1 is KGHDR and CDR2 is SFDVKD. The CDR3 covers 15 residues. The CDR3 nucleotides read TGTGCCACCAGTGATCACACGGACGGATACAATGAGCAGTTCTTC. Protein product: CATSDHTDGYNEQFF.

Regarding this clonotype: One junction end does not reproduce the germline sequence, and a read error may be involved. V usage is TRBV6-2 or TRBV6-3 and J usage is TRBJ2-4; D is unclear. CDR1 is MNHEY and CDR2 is SVGEGT in the germline V gene. There are 8 residues in the CDR3. The CDR3 nucleotides read TGTGCCAGCAGTCAGGACGACTTC. Translating gives CASSQDDF.

This chain links TRBV19 with TRBJ1-4; possible D gene TRBD1, 6 bases. Germline values: CDR1 LNHDA, CDR2 SQIVND (reference sequence). This CDR3 region has 15 residues. Between the trimmed V and J ends, which lost 5 bases and 6 bases, there was a span of 16 bases. The CDR3 nucleotides are TGTGCCAGTAGTCCGACAACCGGGGGCGATGAAAAACTGTTTTTT. Protein: CASSPTTGGDEKLFF. The entire variable domain, with the rest obtained from reference TRBV19 and TRBJ1-4, is as follows: DGGITQSPKYLFRKEGQNVTLSCEQNLNHDAMYWYRQDPGQGLRLIYYSQIVNDFQKGDIAEGYSVSREKKESFPLTVTSAQKNPTAFYLCASSPTTGGDEKLFFGSGTQLSVL.

The chain carries TRBV6-5 and TRBJ2-1; the D is unclear. This CDR3 is 17 amino acids long. Trimming stripped 2 bases from V and 7 bases from J, with 21 bases between. Germline loops: CDR1 MNHEY, CDR2 SVGAGI. The CDR3 coding sequence is TGTGCCAGCAGTTACACGGCCCTAGGCGTAATAGGTAATGAGCAGTTCTTC. It is translated as CASSYTALGVIGNEQFF.

The J gene is TRBJ2-5, the V gene TRBV20-1; the match to TRBD2 covers 7 bases. Germline CDR1 and CDR2: DFQATT and SNEGSKA (reference sequence). CDR3 length: 13 amino acids. The J segment lost 7 bases and the V segment lost 6 bases, leaving 11 bases of the junction unmatched. CDR3 protein: CSAEMAGAATQYF. The CDR3 DNA follows: TGCAGTGCCGAGATGGCGGGAGCGGCGACCCAGTACTTC.

This chain links TRBV6-1 with TRBJ2-7; 7 bases agree with TRBD1. The germline V gene encodes CDR1 MNHNS and CDR2 SASEGT. V gave up 1 base and J gave up 3 bases; unmatched junction bases: 0. The CDR3 loop spans 13 amino acids. CDR3 residues: CASSEGDSYEQYF. In DNA, the CDR3 is TGTGCCAGCAGTGAAGGGGACAGCTACGAGCAGTACTTC.

V usage is TRBV5-1 and J usage is TRBJ2-7, with D maybe TRBD2 (7 bases). The CDR3 contains 13 residues. Germline CDR1 and CDR2: SGHRS and YFSETQ. V was trimmed by 5 bases and J by 2 bases, leaving 11 bases between them. CDR3 amino acids: CASREGGPYEQYF. The CDR3 region has the DNA TGCGCCAGCAGGGAGGGGGGGCCCTACGAGCAGTACTTC.

This clonotype occurred a few times. The V gene is TRBV30, the J gene TRBJ1-5; no clear D gene. Germline V gene lookup returns CDR1 GTSNPN and CDR2 SVGIG (reference sequence). The CDR3 has 13 residues. V lost 0 bases and J 4 bases, leaving 7 bases between the germline ends. CDR3 sequence (DNA): TGTGCCTGGAGTGTAAATCATAATCAGCCCCAGCATTTT. Protein product: CAWSVNHNQPQHF.